This T cell receptor (beta chain) was profiled in a study of blood T cell repertoires in COVID-19. Study information: PBMCs, B-cell-depleted T cells, or T cells were the source of the cDNA or gDNA that made up the material.

The CDR3 is 16 residues long. Germline CDR1 and CDR2: LNHDA and SQIVND (reference sequence). Unmatched junction bases numbered 8, after V lost 4 bases and J lost 6 bases. Per the original methods: For nucleated cells, counts were estimated from reference gene primer amplification. Profiling relied on immunoSEQ multiplex PCR, and the TCRdb table lists in-frame clones only, not all of them. That table gives V, J and clone size, and the DNA gave D and trimming. This table has roughly 250,000 clones, around nine tenths appearing once. The clonotype comes from a woman aged 45-65 years who had recovered from COVID-19. The rearrangement joins TRBV19 to TRBJ2-1; 11 bases agree with TRBD1. The sequencing sample was made of PBMCs or T cells enriched from blood (not recorded which). CDR3 coding DNA: TGTGCCAGTAGTAGAAACCGGGACAGGGGGACCAATGAGCAGTTCTTC. Encoded protein: CASSRNRDRGTNEQFF. Full variable domain (rest looked up from reference TRBV19 and TRBJ2-1): DGGITQSPKYLFRKEGQNVTLSCEQNLNHDAMYWYRQDPGQGLRLIYYSQIVNDFQKGDIAEGYSVSREKKESFPLTVTSAQKNPTAFYLCASSRNRDRGTNEQFFGPGTRLTVL.